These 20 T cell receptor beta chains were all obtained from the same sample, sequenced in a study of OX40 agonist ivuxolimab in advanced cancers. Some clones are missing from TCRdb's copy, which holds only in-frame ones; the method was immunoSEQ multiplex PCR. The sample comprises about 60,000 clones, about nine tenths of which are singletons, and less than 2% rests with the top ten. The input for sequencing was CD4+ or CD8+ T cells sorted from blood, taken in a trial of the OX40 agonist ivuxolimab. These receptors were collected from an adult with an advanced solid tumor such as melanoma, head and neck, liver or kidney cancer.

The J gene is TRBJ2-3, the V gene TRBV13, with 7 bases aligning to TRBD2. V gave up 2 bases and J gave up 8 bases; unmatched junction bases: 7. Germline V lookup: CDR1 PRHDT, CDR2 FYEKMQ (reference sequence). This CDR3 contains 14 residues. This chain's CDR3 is CASSLRSAGVTQYF. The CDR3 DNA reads TGTGCCAGCAGCTTAAGGTCTGCGGGGGTTACGCAGTATTTT.

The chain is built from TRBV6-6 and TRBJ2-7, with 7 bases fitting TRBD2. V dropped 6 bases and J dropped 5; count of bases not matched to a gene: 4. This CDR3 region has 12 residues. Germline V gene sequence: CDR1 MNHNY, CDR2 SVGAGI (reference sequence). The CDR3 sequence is CASRPGGNEQYF. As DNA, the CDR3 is TGTGCCAGCAGGCCGGGGGGAAACGAGCAGTACTTC.

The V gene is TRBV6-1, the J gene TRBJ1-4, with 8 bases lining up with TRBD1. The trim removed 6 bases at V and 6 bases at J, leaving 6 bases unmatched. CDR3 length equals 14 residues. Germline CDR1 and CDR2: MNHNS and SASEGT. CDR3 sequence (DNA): TGTGCCAGCAGCCGCGGACAGGGTGATGAAAAACTGTTTTTT. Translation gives CASSRGQGDEKLFF.

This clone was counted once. CDR3 amino acids: CASSQDRSGSVSYYGYTF. CDR3 nucleotides: TGCGCCAGCAGCCAAGATCGGTCGGGCAGTGTAAGCTACTATGGCTACACCTTC. The chain uses TRBV4-1 and TRBJ1-2, with D unclear. Trimming left V 0 bases short and J 3 bases short, with 20 bases between. The CDR3 is 18 amino acids. The germline CDR1 and CDR2 sequences are MGHRA and YSYEKL.

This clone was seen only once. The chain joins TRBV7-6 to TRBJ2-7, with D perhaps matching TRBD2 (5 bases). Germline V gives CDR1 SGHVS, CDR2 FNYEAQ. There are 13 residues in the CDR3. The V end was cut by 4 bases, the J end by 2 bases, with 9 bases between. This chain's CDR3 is CASSWSGTYEQYF. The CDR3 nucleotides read TGTGCCAGCAGCTGGAGCGGTACCTACGAGCAGTACTTC.

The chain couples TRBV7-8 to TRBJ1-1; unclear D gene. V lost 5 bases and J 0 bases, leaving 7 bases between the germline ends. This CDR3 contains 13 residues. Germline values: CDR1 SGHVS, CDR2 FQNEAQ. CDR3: CASSRDLNTEAFF. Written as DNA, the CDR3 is TGTGCCAGCAGCAGGGATTTGAACACTGAAGCTTTCTTT.

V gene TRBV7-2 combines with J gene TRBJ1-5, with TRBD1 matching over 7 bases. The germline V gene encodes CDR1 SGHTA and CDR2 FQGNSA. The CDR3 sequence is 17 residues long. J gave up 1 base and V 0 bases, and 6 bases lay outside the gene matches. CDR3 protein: CASSLALVGQSNQPQHF. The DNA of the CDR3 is TGTGCCAGCAGCTTAGCGCTAGTGGGACAGAGCAATCAGCCCCAGCATTTT. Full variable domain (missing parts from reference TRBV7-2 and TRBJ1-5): GAGVSQSPSNKVTEKGKDVELRCDPISGHTALYWYRQSLGQGLEFLIYFQGNSAPDKSGLPSDRFSAERTGGSVSTLTIQRTQQEDSAVYLCASSLALVGQSNQPQHFGDGTRLSIL.

CDR3 sequence: CASSHSGQGADTEAFF. CDR3 DNA sequence: TGTGCCAGCAGCCACTCGGGGCAGGGGGCGGACACTGAAGCTTTCTTT. The J gene is TRBJ1-1, the V gene TRBV5-5; 8 positions agree with TRBD1. The CDR3 spans 16 residues. Losses at the gene ends were 4 bases for V and 3 bases for J; bases not matched to a gene: 11. Germline lookup yields CDR1 SGHKS and CDR2 YYEKEE (reference sequence).

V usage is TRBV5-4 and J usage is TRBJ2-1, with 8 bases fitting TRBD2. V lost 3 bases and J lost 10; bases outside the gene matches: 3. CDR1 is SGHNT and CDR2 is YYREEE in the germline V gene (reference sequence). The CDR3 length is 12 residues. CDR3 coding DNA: TGTGCCAGCAGCTCCCTAGCGGGCGAGCAGTTCTTC. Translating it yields CASSSLAGEQFF. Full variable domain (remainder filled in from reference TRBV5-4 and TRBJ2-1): ETGVTQSPTHLIKTRGQQVTLRCSSQSGHNTVSWYQQALGQGPQFIFQYYREEENGRGNFPPRFSGLQFPNYSSELNVNALELDDSALYLCASSSLAGEQFFGPGTRLTVL.

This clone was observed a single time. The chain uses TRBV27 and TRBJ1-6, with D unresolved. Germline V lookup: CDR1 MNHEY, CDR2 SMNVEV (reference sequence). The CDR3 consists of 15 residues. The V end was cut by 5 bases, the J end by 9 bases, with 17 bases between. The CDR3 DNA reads TGTGCCAGCAGTAGCCTTGGGGTAAATAGTTCACCCCTCCACTTT. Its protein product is CASSSLGVNSSPLHF.

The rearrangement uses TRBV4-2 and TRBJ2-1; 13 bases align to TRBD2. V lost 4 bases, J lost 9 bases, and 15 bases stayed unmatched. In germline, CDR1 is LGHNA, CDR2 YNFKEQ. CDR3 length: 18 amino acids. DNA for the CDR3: TGTGCCAGCAGCCCAACTAGCGGGGGGGCCGATAGAATTGCTGAGCAGTTCTTC. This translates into CASSPTSGGADRIAEQFF.

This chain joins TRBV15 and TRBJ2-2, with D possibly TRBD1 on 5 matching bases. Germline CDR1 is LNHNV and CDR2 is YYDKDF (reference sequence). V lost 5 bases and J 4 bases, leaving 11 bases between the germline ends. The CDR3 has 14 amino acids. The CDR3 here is CATSVRAGTGELFF. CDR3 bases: TGTGCCACCAGCGTCAGGGCAGGCACCGGGGAGCTGTTTTTT.

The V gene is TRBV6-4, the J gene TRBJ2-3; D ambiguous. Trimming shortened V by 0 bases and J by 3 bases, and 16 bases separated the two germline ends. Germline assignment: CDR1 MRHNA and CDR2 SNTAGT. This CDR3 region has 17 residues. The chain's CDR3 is CASSDSASLGVTDTQYF. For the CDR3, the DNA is TGTGCCAGCAGTGACTCGGCTTCCCTCGGTGTGACAGATACGCAGTATTTT.

The CDR3 bases are TGTGCCATCAGATCACAGGGTTGGTTCAATGAGCAGTTCTTC. It codes for CAIRSQGWFNEQFF. The chain recombines TRBV28 with TRBJ2-1; tentatively, D is TRBD1 (6 bases). The V gene lost 10 bases and the J gene lost 6 bases, with 19 bases spanning the gap. Germline CDR1 and CDR2: MDHEN and SYDVKM. The CDR3 is 14 residues long.

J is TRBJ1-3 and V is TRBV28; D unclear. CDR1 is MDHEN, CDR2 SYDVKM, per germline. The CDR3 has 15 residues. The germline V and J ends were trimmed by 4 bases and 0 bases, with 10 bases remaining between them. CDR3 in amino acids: CASSSISYSGNTIYF. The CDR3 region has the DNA TGTGCCAGCAGTTCGATCAGTTACTCTGGAAACACCATATATTTT.

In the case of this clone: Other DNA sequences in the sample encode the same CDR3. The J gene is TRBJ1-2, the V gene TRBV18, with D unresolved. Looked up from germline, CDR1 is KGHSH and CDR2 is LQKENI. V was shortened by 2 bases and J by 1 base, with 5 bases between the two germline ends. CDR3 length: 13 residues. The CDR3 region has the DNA TGTGCCAGCTCACCAGACGGTAACTATGGCTACACCTTC. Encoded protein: CASSPDGNYGYTF.

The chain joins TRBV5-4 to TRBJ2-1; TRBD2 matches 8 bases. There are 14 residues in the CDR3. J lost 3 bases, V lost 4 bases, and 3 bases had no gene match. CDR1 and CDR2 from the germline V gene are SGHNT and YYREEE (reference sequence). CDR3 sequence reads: CASSPGGVYNEQFF. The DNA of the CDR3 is TGTGCCAGCAGCCCCGGGGGGGTCTACAATGAGCAGTTCTTC.

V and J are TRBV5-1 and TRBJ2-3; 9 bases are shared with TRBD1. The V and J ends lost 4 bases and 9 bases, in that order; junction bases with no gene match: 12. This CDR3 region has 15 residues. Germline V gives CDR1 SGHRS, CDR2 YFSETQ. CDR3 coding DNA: TGCGCCAGCAGCCCCACGGGACAGGGAGGCGGCACGCAGTATTTT. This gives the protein CASSPTGQGGGTQYF.

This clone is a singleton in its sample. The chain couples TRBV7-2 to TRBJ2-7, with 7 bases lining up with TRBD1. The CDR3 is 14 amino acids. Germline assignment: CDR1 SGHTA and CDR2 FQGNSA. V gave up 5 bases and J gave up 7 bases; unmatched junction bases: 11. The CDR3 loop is CASSTGQAWGEQYF. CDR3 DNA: TGTGCCAGCAGCACCGGACAGGCTTGGGGGGAGCAGTACTTC. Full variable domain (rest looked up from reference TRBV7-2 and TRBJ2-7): GAGVSQSPSNKVTEKGKDVELRCDPISGHTALYWYRQSLGQGLEFLIYFQGNSAPDKSGLPSDRFSAERTGGSVSTLTIQRTQQEDSAVYLCASSTGQAWGEQYFGPGTRLTVT.

CDR3 sequence reads: CASSYSSRDTGNTIYF. The DNA for the CDR3 is TGTGCCAGCAGTTACTCGAGTAGGGATACTGGAAACACCATATATTTT. This sequence joins TRBV6-8 and TRBJ1-3, with no clear D. CDR1 MNHGY and CDR2 SAAAGT come from the germline V gene. This CDR3 has 16 residues. The ends were cut back, 0 bases at V and 2 bases at J, with 11 bases in the middle.